The rows below give T cell receptor beta chains drawn from one sample of a study of blood T cell repertoires in COVID-19. The repertoire was sequenced with immunoSEQ multiplex PCR; TCRdb's copy has only in-frame clones and lacks some. The table has some 98,000 clones, about 80% seen once. Sequencing was done on a sample of peripheral blood. Receptor source: a human donor in a cohort sampled during active COVID-19. CDR3s include the opening cysteine and the closing phenylalanine or tryptophan. Each record gives: J gene, clone size, V gene, D gene, CDR3 protein, CDR3 DNA. The D gene is left open where the match is weak. Size is omitted from some rows. Given values are once, few, many or a class for expanded clones.

j_gene: TRBJ2-7
abundance: .
v_gene: TRBV19
d_gene: .
CDR3aa: CASRGQGSSYEQYF
CDR3nt: TGTGCCAGTAGAGGGCAGGGGAGCTCCTACGAGCAGTACTTC

j_gene: TRBJ2-7
abundance: once
v_gene: TRBV13
d_gene: TRBD2
CDR3aa: CASRPSGEASYEQYF
CDR3nt: TGTGCCAGCAGACCAAGCGGGGAAGCCTCCTACGAGCAGTACTTC

j_gene: TRBJ2-7
abundance: once
v_gene: TRBV5-1
d_gene: .
CDR3aa: CASSLFDFGSYEQYF
CDR3nt: TGCGCCAGCAGCTTGTTCGACTTCGGGTCCTACGAGCAGTACTTC

j_gene: TRBJ2-7
abundance: .
v_gene: TRBV19
d_gene: .
CDR3aa: CASSMEPGTYEQYF
CDR3nt: TGTGCCAGTAGTATGGAACCCGGGACCTACGAGCAGTACTTC

j_gene: TRBJ2-1
abundance: .
v_gene: TRBV10-3
d_gene: .
CDR3aa: CAISGTLRLGSSYNEQFF
CDR3nt: TGTGCCATCAGTGGAACGCTCCGACTAGGGAGCTCCTACAATGAGCAGTTCTTC

j_gene: TRBJ2-6
abundance: .
v_gene: TRBV18
d_gene: TRBD1
CDR3aa: CASSLPGTAGANVLTF
CDR3nt: TGTGCCAGCTCACTACCAGGGACAGCTGGGGCCAACGTCCTGACTTTC

j_gene: TRBJ1-2
abundance: .
v_gene: TRBV27
d_gene: .
CDR3aa: CASSYTGTSGWGYTF
CDR3nt: TGTGCCAGCAGTTACACAGGGACCTCGGGTTGGGGCTACACCTTC

j_gene: TRBJ2-5
abundance: .
v_gene: TRBV6-5
d_gene: TRBD2
CDR3aa: CASSWTSAQETQYF
CDR3nt: TGTGCCAGCAGTTGGACTAGCGCCCAAGAGACCCAGTACTTC

j_gene: TRBJ2-7
abundance: once
v_gene: TRBV19
d_gene: .
CDR3aa: CASSSPHASDRRAYEQYF
CDR3nt: TGTGCCAGTAGTTCACCTCACGCTAGCGATCGGAGGGCCTACGAGCAGTACTTC

j_gene: TRBJ2-3
abundance: .
v_gene: TRBV11-2
d_gene: .
CDR3aa: CASSFTRGPDTQYF
CDR3nt: TGTGCCAGCAGCTTCACTAGAGGTCCAGATACGCAGTATTTT

j_gene: TRBJ1-2
abundance: .
v_gene: TRBV30
d_gene: TRBD1
CDR3aa: CAWDRGAYGYTF
CDR3nt: TGTGCCTGGGACAGGGGGGCCTATGGCTACACCTTC

j_gene: TRBJ1-1
abundance: .
v_gene: TRBV28
d_gene: .
CDR3aa: CASSYPPREAFF
CDR3nt: TGTGCCAGCAGTTATCCTCCCAGGGAAGCTTTCTTT

j_gene: TRBJ2-1
abundance: .
v_gene: TRBV5-4
d_gene: TRBD1
CDR3aa: CASSLGTGAYNEQFF
CDR3nt: TGTGCCAGCAGCTTGGGGACAGGGGCCTACAATGAGCAGTTCTTC

j_gene: TRBJ2-3
abundance: .
v_gene: TRBV5-1
d_gene: TRBD1
CDR3aa: CASSLAGTGRDTQYF
CDR3nt: TGCGCCAGCAGCTTGGCCGGGACAGGGCGAGATACGCAGTATTTT

j_gene: TRBJ1-2
abundance: few
v_gene: TRBV28
d_gene: .
CDR3aa: CASRVTGPSGGYTF
CDR3nt: TGTGCCAGCAGGGTAACCGGGCCCTCGGGAGGCTACACCTTC

j_gene: TRBJ1-1
abundance: few
v_gene: TRBV7-9
d_gene: .
CDR3aa: CASSLNEPKAFF
CDR3nt: TGTGCCAGCAGCTTAAACGAGCCAAAAGCTTTCTTT

j_gene: TRBJ2-3
abundance: .
v_gene: TRBV10-3
d_gene: TRBD1
CDR3aa: CAISESATGDTQYF
CDR3nt: TGTGCCATCAGTGAGTCGGCGACAGGGGATACGCAGTATTTT

j_gene: TRBJ2-7
abundance: .
v_gene: TRBV30
d_gene: .
CDR3aa: CAWGDFSYEQYF
CDR3nt: TGTGCCTGGGGAGACTTTTCCTACGAGCAGTACTTC

j_gene: TRBJ2-1
abundance: .
v_gene: TRBV5-1
d_gene: TRBD2
CDR3aa: CASSLVAGVKNEQFF
CDR3nt: TGCGCCAGCAGCTTGGTAGCGGGAGTGAAGAATGAGCAGTTCTTC

j_gene: TRBJ1-1
abundance: .
v_gene: TRBV14
d_gene: .
CDR3aa: CASSQGPGMNTEAFF
CDR3nt: TGTGCCAGCAGCCAAGGCCCGGGTATGAACACTGAAGCTTTCTTT

j_gene: TRBJ1-1
abundance: few
v_gene: TRBV6-5
d_gene: .
CDR3aa: CASSYRRSEVGSEAFF
CDR3nt: TGTGCCAGCAGTTATCGGAGGAGTGAAGTTGGTTCTGAAGCTTTCTTT

j_gene: TRBJ1-3
abundance: .
v_gene: TRBV4-1
d_gene: .
CDR3aa: CASSQAGVGNTIYF
CDR3nt: TGCGCCAGCAGCCAAGCAGGGGTCGGAAACACCATATATTTT

j_gene: TRBJ2-7
abundance: .
v_gene: TRBV18
d_gene: TRBD1
CDR3aa: CASSPSFLTGAQEQYF
CDR3nt: TGTGCCAGCTCACCATCGTTTCTTACAGGGGCTCAGGAGCAGTACTTC

j_gene: TRBJ2-7
abundance: .
v_gene: TRBV7-2
d_gene: TRBD1
CDR3aa: CASSISDRGGREQYF
CDR3nt: TGTGCCAGCAGCATCTCGGACAGGGGCGGAAGGGAGCAGTACTTC

j_gene: TRBJ2-3
abundance: .
v_gene: TRBV5-6
d_gene: .
CDR3aa: CASSSYLPPTSTDTQYF
CDR3nt: TGTGCCAGCAGCTCATACCTGCCACCAACATCCACAGATACGCAGTATTTT

j_gene: TRBJ1-2
abundance: .
v_gene: TRBV28
d_gene: .
CDR3aa: CASSLADYGYTF
CDR3nt: TGTGCCAGCAGTTTGGCGGACTATGGCTACACCTTC

j_gene: TRBJ1-2
abundance: .
v_gene: TRBV7-2
d_gene: .
CDR3aa: CASSDPGRPSNGYTF
CDR3nt: TGTGCCAGCAGCGACCCGGGTCGGCCGTCAAATGGCTACACCTTC

j_gene: TRBJ1-1
abundance: .
v_gene: TRBV7-9
d_gene: .
CDR3aa: CASSPRGGVNTEAFF
CDR3nt: TGTGCCAGCAGCCCTCGAGGGGGGGTGAACACTGAAGCTTTCTTT

j_gene: TRBJ2-5
abundance: once
v_gene: TRBV28
d_gene: TRBD1
CDR3aa: CASSTPGQGEETQYF
CDR3nt: TGTGCCAGCAGTACCCCGGGACAGGGGGAAGAGACCCAGTACTTC

j_gene: TRBJ2-7
abundance: .
v_gene: TRBV28
d_gene: TRBD1
CDR3aa: CASSWGTGRFFYEQYF
CDR3nt: TGTGCCAGCAGTTGGGGGACAGGGCGTTTTTTCTACGAGCAGTACTTC

j_gene: TRBJ2-7
abundance: .
v_gene: TRBV28
d_gene: TRBD1
CDR3aa: CASSPGQGYEQYF
CDR3nt: TGTGCCAGCAGTCCGGGACAGGGTTACGAGCAGTACTTC

j_gene: TRBJ1-1
abundance: .
v_gene: TRBV27
d_gene: .
CDR3aa: CASSSWGMDTEAFF
CDR3nt: TGTGCCAGCAGTTCGTGGGGCATGGACACTGAAGCTTTCTTT

j_gene: TRBJ1-1
abundance: few
v_gene: TRBV28
d_gene: .
CDR3aa: CASRPRSPPLAFF
CDR3nt: TGTGCCAGCCGTCCGCGGTCGCCACCGTTAGCTTTCTTT

j_gene: TRBJ2-7
abundance: few
v_gene: TRBV21-1
d_gene: .
CDR3aa: CASRHDSGDRGYEQYF
CDR3nt: TGTGCCAGCAGGCACGACTCGGGGGACAGGGGCTACGAGCAGTACTTC

j_gene: TRBJ1-6
abundance: .
v_gene: TRBV27
d_gene: TRBD1
CDR3aa: CASSLRQGNSPLHF
CDR3nt: TGTGCCAGCAGTTTAAGACAGGGGAATTCACCCCTCCACTTT

j_gene: TRBJ1-2
abundance: .
v_gene: TRBV28
d_gene: TRBD1
CDR3aa: CASRPPGWDRVRGYTF
CDR3nt: TGTGCCAGCAGACCTCCGGGGTGGGACAGGGTACGGGGCTACACCTTC

j_gene: TRBJ2-1
abundance: .
v_gene: TRBV5-1
d_gene: .
CDR3aa: CASSSTSIYEQFF
CDR3nt: TGCGCCAGCAGCTCCACGAGTATCTATGAGCAGTTCTTC

j_gene: TRBJ2-7
abundance: .
v_gene: TRBV3-1/TRBV3-2
d_gene: .
CDR3aa: CASSQLTAYEQYF
CDR3nt: TGTGCCAGCAGCCAACTGACAGCCTACGAGCAGTACTTC

j_gene: TRBJ2-7
abundance: .
v_gene: TRBV20-1
d_gene: TRBD2
CDR3aa: CSASVVAGVSEQYF
CDR3nt: TGCAGTGCTAGTGTGGTAGCGGGAGTATCTGAGCAGTACTTC

j_gene: TRBJ1-2
abundance: .
v_gene: TRBV10-3
d_gene: .
CDR3aa: CAIGETANYGYTF
CDR3nt: TGTGCCATCGGGGAGACCGCCAACTATGGCTACACCTTC

j_gene: TRBJ2-7
abundance: .
v_gene: TRBV3-1/TRBV3-2
d_gene: TRBD2
CDR3aa: CASSQYSSGSQRAEQYF
CDR3nt: TGTGCCAGCAGCCAATATTCCAGCGGGAGCCAAAGAGCCGAGCAGTACTTC

j_gene: TRBJ2-7
abundance: many
v_gene: TRBV3-1/TRBV3-2
d_gene: TRBD1
CDR3aa: CASSQVPGQGVYEQYF
CDR3nt: TGTGCCAGCAGCCAAGTCCCGGGACAGGGAGTCTACGAGCAGTACTTC

j_gene: TRBJ2-7
abundance: .
v_gene: TRBV7-8
d_gene: .
CDR3aa: CASSSNWDISYEQYF
CDR3nt: TGTGCCAGCAGCTCCAATTGGGACATCTCCTACGAGCAGTACTTC

j_gene: TRBJ2-7
abundance: once
v_gene: TRBV28
d_gene: TRBD1
CDR3aa: CASSSLQGAREQYF
CDR3nt: TGTGCCAGCAGCTCCCTACAGGGGGCGCGGGAGCAGTACTTC

j_gene: TRBJ1-2
abundance: .
v_gene: TRBV6-1
d_gene: .
CDR3aa: CASSEAGRGRPLIGYTF
CDR3nt: TGTGCCAGCAGTGAAGCGGGCAGGGGACGACCCCTTATCGGCTACACCTTC

j_gene: TRBJ2-1
abundance: .
v_gene: TRBV21-1
d_gene: .
CDR3aa: CASSKVRTGGLVPNEQFF
CDR3nt: TGTGCCAGCAGCAAAGTTCGGACAGGGGGACTAGTCCCCAATGAGCAGTTCTTC

j_gene: TRBJ1-5
abundance: .
v_gene: TRBV29-1
d_gene: .
CDR3aa: CSVGPGVNQPQHF
CDR3nt: TGCAGCGTCGGCCCAGGGGTCAATCAGCCCCAGCATTTT

j_gene: TRBJ2-7
abundance: few
v_gene: TRBV7-8
d_gene: .
CDR3aa: CASSLEVDSSYEQYF
CDR3nt: TGTGCCAGCAGCTTAGAAGTGGACAGCTCCTACGAGCAGTACTTC

j_gene: TRBJ1-6
abundance: .
v_gene: TRBV11-2
d_gene: TRBD1
CDR3aa: CASSLEAGGVSPLHF
CDR3nt: TGTGCCAGCAGCTTAGAGGCAGGGGGCGTTTCACCCCTCCACTTT

j_gene: TRBJ1-1
abundance: once
v_gene: TRBV3-1/TRBV3-2
d_gene: TRBD1
CDR3aa: CASSPDRDASDEAFF
CDR3nt: TGTGCCAGCAGCCCGGACAGGGACGCTTCGGATGAAGCTTTCTTT

j_gene: TRBJ2-1
abundance: .
v_gene: TRBV28
d_gene: TRBD2
CDR3aa: CASSPLAGTYNEQFF
CDR3nt: TGTGCCAGCAGCCCCCTAGCGGGAACCTACAATGAGCAGTTCTTC

j_gene: TRBJ2-2
abundance: .
v_gene: TRBV27
d_gene: .
CDR3aa: CASSSAGELFF
CDR3nt: TGTGCCAGCAGTTCGGCCGGGGAGCTGTTTTTT

j_gene: TRBJ2-7
abundance: .
v_gene: TRBV27
d_gene: TRBD1
CDR3aa: CASKKDRGPYEQYF
CDR3nt: TGTGCCAGCAAGAAGGACAGGGGACCCTACGAGCAGTACTTC